This TCR beta chain was observed in a study of blood T cells in healthy people across ages. Study results and caveats: A roughly linear fall in TCR beta diversity per million T cells was seen with increasing age.

Concerning this clonotype: Its target is not known.

The authors drew 8 to 10 milliliters of peripheral blood from each donor. Using a J-beta primer mix together with a sample-barcoded 5' primer, a second PCR was run for about 6 to 11 cycles. TCRdb independently ran MiXCR on the 5' RACE reads; one entry per CDR3 protein. This sample has roughly 2 million distinct CDR3 sequences, with around half found just once. Looked up from germline, CDR1 is DFQATT and CDR2 is SNEGSKA (reference sequence). The V and J ends lost 0 bases and 4 bases respectively, with 15 bases between them. This CDR3 is built from 16 residues. Input material: blood. The J gene is TRBJ1-4, the V gene TRBV20-1; D is possibly TRBD1 (5 bases). The sequence was obtained from a woman in her thirties or forties in good health. The CDR3 nucleotides read TGCAGTGCTAGAGAACCCGTCGGACACCGTAATGAAAAACTGTTTTTT. It translates to CSAREPVGHRNEKLFF.